The 10 T cell receptor beta chains in this list originate from one sample, sequenced in a study of T cell clusters in autoimmune cytopenias. Roughly 38,000 genome equivalents of blood DNA were amplified for TRB. TRB rearrangements were amplified by touch-down multiplex PCR with mixed TRB-A/B primers. TCRdb re-called the multiplex PCR reads, yielding one record per CDR3 amino acid sequence without DNA. Its table records 14,000 to 15,000 distinct CDR3 sequences. This sample also appeared in a second study, on T cell repertoires in aging, cancer and after chemotherapy.

Sequenced material: peripheral blood. The receptor source for this set is a human donor in good health.

V and J are TRBV19 and TRBJ1-4; the TCRdb D gene call, TRBD1, has no DNA to confirm it. CDR1 and CDR2 from the germline V gene are LNHDA and SQIVND (reference sequence). This CDR3 is 13 amino acids long. CDR3 in amino acids: CASTVGDNEKLFF.

The V gene is TRBV5-4, the J gene TRBJ1-2. Per germline, CDR1 SGHNT and CDR2 YYREEE (reference sequence). This CDR3 region has 13 residues. CDR3 amino acids: CASMTPTNYGYTF. The full variable domain, with the rest looked up from reference TRBV5-4 and TRBJ1-2, is ETGVTQSPTHLIKTRGQQVTLRCSSQSGHNTVSWYQQALGQGPQFIFQYYREEENGRGNFPPRFSGLQFPNYSSELNVNALELDDSALYLCASMTPTNYGYTFGSGTRLTVV.

This rearrangement joins TRBV11-3 to TRBJ2-3; without DNA, the TCRdb call of TRBD2 cannot be checked. CDR3 length: 15 residues. Per germline, CDR1 SGHNT and CDR2 YENEEA. CDR3 sequence reads: CASSLGGRSTDTQYF.

The V gene is TRBV19, the J gene TRBJ1-2; absent DNA, TCRdb's TRBD1 call cannot be checked. Germline-derived CDR1 and CDR2 are LNHDA and SQIVND (reference sequence). The CDR3 extends over 14 amino acids. This CDR3 reads CASGARDTDYGYTF.

J is TRBJ2-3 and V is TRBV12-3 or TRBV12-4; TCRdb picks TRBD2, but there is no DNA to check that call. This CDR3 comprises 16 residues. CDR3 protein: CASNPGLAVFTDTQYF.

The chain carries TRBV19 and TRBJ1-5. The germline V gene has CDR1 LNHDA and CDR2 SQIVND (reference sequence). This CDR3 contains 15 residues. The CDR3 sequence is CASSIDLGSLQPQHF.

This chain joins TRBV12-3 or TRBV12-4 and TRBJ2-1; there is no DNA to check the TCRdb D call of TRBD2. The CDR3 totals 18 residues. This chain's CDR3 is CASSTQAGASGGRNEQFF.

This rearrangement joins TRBV11-3 to TRBJ2-4; TCRdb's D call of TRBD1 is untestable without DNA. This CDR3 is 17 amino acids long. The germline V gene encodes CDR1 SGHNT and CDR2 YENEEA. This chain's CDR3 is CASSFAGPATGKNIQYF.

This chain links TRBV27 with TRBJ2-7; as DNA is missing, the TRBD1 call by TCRdb cannot be tested. Germline CDR1 reads MNHEY; CDR2 reads SMNVEV (reference sequence). The CDR3 has 16 residues. CDR3 protein: CASSLSGSLSSYEQYF.

The gene calls are TRBV12-3 or TRBV12-4 and TRBJ2-6; TCRdb picks TRBD1, but there is no DNA to check that call. This CDR3 comprises 17 residues. The chain's CDR3 is CASSPHLGAGGANVLTF.